The text below deals with one T cell receptor (beta chain). This sample was taken from a study of blood T cell repertoires in COVID-19. Trimming took off 7 bases at V and 0 bases at J, with 10 bases between the two ends. Germline V CDR1 and CDR2: MNHEY, SVGAGI. CDR3 size: 15 residues. Sequencing was performed with immunoSEQ multiplex PCR; in TCRdb, only in-frame clones are kept and a portion is missing. This sample has over 400,000 clones, with 70% to 90% found just once. The V call is TRBV6-5, the J call TRBJ2-6; D unresolved. The sequence came from a human donor in a cohort sampled during active COVID-19. What was sequenced was peripheral blood. The CDR3 here is CASTLQLSGANVLTF. CDR3 coding DNA: TGTGCCAGCACCCTACAGCTCTCTGGGGCCAACGTCCTGACTTTC.